A single sample is the source of the 6 T cell receptor beta chains below, sequenced in a study of blood T cell repertoires in COVID-19. The data were produced by immunoSEQ multiplex PCR, yet TCRdb's version contains in-frame clones alone and is incomplete. The profile shows roughly 150,000 clones, around 85% of them singletons. Sequenced material: peripheral blood. These receptors were collected from a human donor in a cohort sampled during active COVID-19.

The DNA of the CDR3 is TGCAGCGTGGAGGGGTTGATCAAAGGGGAGACCCAGTACTTC. As protein: CSVEGLIKGETQYF. V and J are TRBV29-1 and TRBJ2-5, with a tentative D call TRBD2 (6 bases). Trimming removed 6 bases from V and 5 bases from J, with 19 bases in between. CDR3 length: 14 amino acids. CDR1 and CDR2 from the germline V gene are SQVTM and ANQGSEA.

The chain carries TRBV19 and TRBJ2-7, with 12 bases that match TRBD2. The CDR3 runs to 12 residues. CDR1 is LNHDA and CDR2 is SQIVND in the germline V gene (reference sequence). In nucleotides, the CDR3 is TGTGCTACGGGACTAGCGGGTTCCGAGCAGTACTTC. This translates into CATGLAGSEQYF. Filled out from reference TRBV19 and TRBJ2-7, the complete variable domain reads DGGITQSPKYLFRKEGQNVTLSCEQNLNHDAMYWYRQDPGQGLRLIYYSQIVNDFQKGDIAEGYSVSREKKESFPLTVTSAQKNPTAFYLCATGLAGSEQYFGPGTRLTVT.

This chain connects TRBV7-8 to TRBJ2-7; 11 bases line up with TRBD2. The germline gives CDR1 SGHVS, CDR2 FQNEAQ. Trimming removed 7 bases from V and 2 bases from J; junction bases left unmatched: 7. This CDR3 is built from 15 residues. The CDR3 coding sequence is TGTGCCAGCATCTTCGGGACTAGCGGAGCCTACGAGCAGTACTTC. As protein: CASIFGTSGAYEQYF.

The genes are TRBV6-1 and TRBJ2-6; 7 nucleotides match TRBD1. V was pared by 1 base and J by 4 bases, with 1 base of the junction left unmatched. This CDR3 is built from 15 residues. Germline CDR1 reads MNHNS; CDR2 reads SASEGT. Written as DNA, the CDR3 is TGTGCCAGCAGTGAAGAGGGGGCGGGGGCCAACGTCCTGACTTTC. This gives the protein CASSEEGAGANVLTF.

The genes are TRBV27 and TRBJ2-1; 12 bases match TRBD2. Germline CDR1 MNHEY, CDR2 SMNVEV (reference sequence). The V segment lost 7 bases and the J segment 6 bases; nucleotides outside the gene matches: 4. CDR3 length: 14 residues. The CDR3 here is CASIGLAGRNEQFF. For the CDR3, the DNA is TGTGCCAGCATAGGACTAGCGGGGCGCAATGAGCAGTTCTTC.

The chain has TRBV7-2 and TRBJ2-7; D remains unclear. Germline V gene sequence: CDR1 SGHTA, CDR2 FQGNSA. This CDR3 contains 15 residues. Trimming removed 5 bases at V and 0 bases at J, with 14 bases between. CDR3 sequence (DNA): TGTGCCAGCAGCCGGATGGGCGTCCTCTCCTACGAGCAGTACTTC. It is translated as CASSRMGVLSYEQYF.